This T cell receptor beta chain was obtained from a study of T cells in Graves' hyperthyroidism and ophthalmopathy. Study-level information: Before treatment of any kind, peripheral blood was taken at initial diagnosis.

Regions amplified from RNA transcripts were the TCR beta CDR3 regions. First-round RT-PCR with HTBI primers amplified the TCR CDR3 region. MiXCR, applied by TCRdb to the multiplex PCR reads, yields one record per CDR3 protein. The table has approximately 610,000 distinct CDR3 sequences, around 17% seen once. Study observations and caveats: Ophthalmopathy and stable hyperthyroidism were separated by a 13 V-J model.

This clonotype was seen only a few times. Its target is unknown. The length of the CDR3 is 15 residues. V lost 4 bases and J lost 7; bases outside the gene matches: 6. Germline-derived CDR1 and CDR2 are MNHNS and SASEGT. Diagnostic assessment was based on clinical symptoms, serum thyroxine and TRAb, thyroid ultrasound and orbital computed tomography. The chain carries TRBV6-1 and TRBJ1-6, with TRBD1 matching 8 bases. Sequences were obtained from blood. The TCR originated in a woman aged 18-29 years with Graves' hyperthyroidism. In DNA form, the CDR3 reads TGTGCCAGCAGTGCAAACCGGGACAGGAATTCACCCCTCCACTTT. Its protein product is CASSANRDRNSPLHF.